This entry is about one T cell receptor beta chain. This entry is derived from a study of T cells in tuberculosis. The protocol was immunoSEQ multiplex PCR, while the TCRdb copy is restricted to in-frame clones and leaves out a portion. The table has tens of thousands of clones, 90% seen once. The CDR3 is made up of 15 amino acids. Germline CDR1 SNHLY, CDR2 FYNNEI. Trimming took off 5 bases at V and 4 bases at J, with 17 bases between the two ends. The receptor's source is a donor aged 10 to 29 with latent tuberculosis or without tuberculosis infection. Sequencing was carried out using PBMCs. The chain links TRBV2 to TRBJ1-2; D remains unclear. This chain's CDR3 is CASSFVGSQVYGYTF. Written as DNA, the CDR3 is TGTGCCAGCAGTTTTGTGGGGAGTCAGGTCTATGGCTACACCTTC.